Below are 32 T cell receptor beta chains sequenced from a single sample in a study of spatial heterogeneity in lung cancer. Time point reported: sample taken at primary tumor resection. MiXCR, applied by TCRdb to the 5' RACE reads, yields one record per CDR3 protein. This repertoire shows 35,000 to 45,000 distinct CDR3 sequences, more than 7% found once; its top ten account for approximately 28%. The sequencing used PBMCs, collected at surgery. The receptors shown here come from a female donor with early-stage non-small cell lung cancer.

There are a few counts of this clonotype. The chain employs TRBV6-5 and TRBJ2-1; no clear D. CDR1 and CDR2 (germline): MNHEY, SVGAGI. Deletions cut 6 bases from V and 7 bases from J, with 25 bases between. The CDR3 loop spans 17 amino acids. Written as DNA, the CDR3 is TGTGCCAGCAGCGCCACTCTCCAGCGTCAATTGTGGAATGAGCAGTTCTTC. This translates into CASSATLQRQLWNEQFF.

The chain joins TRBV10-3 to TRBJ2-3; possible D gene TRBD1, 6 bases. Trimming stripped 1 base from V and 5 bases from J, with 13 bases between. Germline V lookup: CDR1 ENHRY, CDR2 SYGVKD. The CDR3 has 15 amino acids. Written as DNA, the CDR3 is TGTGCCATCAGTGAGTGGTCAGGGGTGGGAGATACGCAGTATTTT. Its translation is CAISEWSGVGDTQYF.

This clonotype rates as medium-sized. CDR3 residues: CASSSAGEFVTQYF. The CDR3 coding sequence is TGTGCCAGCAGTTCGGCGGGGGAATTTGTTACGCAGTATTTT. This chain connects TRBV7-8 to TRBJ2-3; the match to TRBD2 covers 7 bases. This CDR3 region has 14 residues. Losses at the gene ends were 6 bases for V and 8 bases for J; bases not matched to a gene: 11. Germline lookup yields CDR1 SGHVS and CDR2 FQNEAQ. The full variable domain, with the rest looked up from reference TRBV7-8 and TRBJ2-3, is GAGVSQSPRYKVAKRGQDVALRCDPISGHVSLFWYQQALGQGPEFLTYFQNEAQLDKSGLPSDRFFAERPEGSVSTLKIQRTQQEDSAVYLCASSSAGEFVTQYFGPGTRLTVL.

For the CDR3, the DNA is TGTGCCAGCGCTCCTAGCGGGGGCACAGATACGCAGTATTTT. It is translated as CASAPSGGTDTQYF. V gene TRBV18 combines with J gene TRBJ2-3; 9 bases agree with TRBD2. The V gene end was trimmed by 8 bases and the J gene end by 1 base; junction bases not matched to a gene: 4. This CDR3 spans 14 amino acids. The germline V gene encodes CDR1 KGHSH and CDR2 LQKENI.

Ten or more counts support this clonotype. V is TRBV7-8 and J is TRBJ1-1, with 7 bases matching TRBD1. V lost 5 bases and J lost 5; bases outside the gene matches: 11. The length of the CDR3 is 15 residues. Germline-derived CDR1 and CDR2 are SGHVS and FQNEAQ. CDR3 residues: CASSKQGKKYTEAFF. CDR3 bases: TGTGCCAGCAGCAAACAGGGGAAGAAGTATACTGAAGCTTTCTTT.

This clonotype was observed at least ten times. This sequence joins TRBV19 and TRBJ2-5; TRBD1 aligns across 9 bases. CDR3 length: 16 amino acids. V gave up 5 bases and J gave up 4 bases; unmatched junction bases: 11. Germline values: CDR1 LNHDA, CDR2 SQIVND (reference sequence). CDR3 sequence (DNA): TGTGCCAGTAGTCTTTACCCGGACAGGGGTGCAGAGACCCAGTACTTC. This encodes CASSLYPDRGAETQYF.

The J gene is TRBJ2-7, the V gene TRBV6-6; D gene ambiguous. Trimming removed 10 bases from V and 0 bases from J, with 10 bases in between. This CDR3 comprises 12 residues. Germline V gene sequence: CDR1 MNHNY, CDR2 SVGAGI (reference sequence). This chain's CDR3 is CATRDPSYEQYF. The CDR3 region has the DNA TGTGCCACTAGGGATCCCTCCTACGAGCAGTACTTC.

The chain uses TRBV5-6 and TRBJ2-1; 9 nucleotides agree with TRBD2. CDR3 length: 17 amino acids. The V segment lost 4 bases and the J segment 9 bases; nucleotides outside the gene matches: 17. Germline CDR1 reads SGHDT; CDR2 reads YYEEEE. As DNA, the CDR3 is TGTGCCAGCAGCCGAGGAGTCTCCCCTAGCGGGACGGGTGAGCAGTTCTTC. As protein: CASSRGVSPSGTGEQFF.

The J gene is TRBJ2-3, the V gene TRBV5-1; 11 bases map to TRBD1. V trimming: 3 bases; J trimming: 3 bases; junction bases outside the gene matches: 3. This CDR3 has 15 residues. The V gene's germline CDR1 is SGHRS and CDR2 YFSETQ. As DNA, the CDR3 is TGCGCCAGCAGCTCGGACAGGGGGCGGACAGATACGCAGTATTTT. This codes for CASSSDRGRTDTQYF.

As concerns this clonotype: The conserved phenylalanine or tryptophan is not found at the CDR3 terminus, so this likely reflects a read error. The chain couples TRBV20-1 to TRBJ2-3, with 10 bases matching TRBD2. The germline CDR1 and CDR2 sequences are DFQATT and SNEGSKA (reference sequence). The CDR3 covers 14 residues. V lost 5 bases and J lost 1; bases outside the gene matches: 3. The CDR3 coding sequence is TGCAGTGCTGCAGCGGGAGGGGGCACAGATACGCAGTATCTT. Translation: CSAAAGGGTDTQYL.

In this sample, this clonotype turned up a few times. The chain has TRBV7-9 and TRBJ1-2, with TRBD1 identical over 11 bases. Trimming at V came to 7 bases and at J to 4 bases, leaving 11 bases not matched to a gene. The CDR3 is 16 amino acids. The germline V gene has CDR1 SEHNR and CDR2 FQNEAQ (reference sequence). This CDR3 reads CASNPRTGGGGYGYTF. DNA for the CDR3: TGTGCCAGCAACCCTCGGACAGGGGGCGGCGGCTATGGCTACACCTTC.

This clonotype was counted ten times or more. This rearrangement joins TRBV5-1 to TRBJ1-1; D is unclear. The V end was cut by 2 bases, the J end by 2 bases, with 13 bases between. There are 15 residues in the CDR3. Germline CDR1 is SGHRS and CDR2 is YFSETQ. The CDR3 sequence: CASSFGAESNTEAFF. The CDR3 DNA is TGCGCCAGCAGCTTTGGAGCGGAGTCAAACACTGAAGCTTTCTTT. The variable domain in full, completed from reference TRBV5-1 and TRBJ1-1, reads KAGVTQTPRYLIKTRGQQVTLSCSPISGHRSVSWYQQTPGQGLQFLFEYFSETQRNKGNFPGRFSGRQFSNSRSEMNVSTLELGDSALYLCASSFGAESNTEAFFGQGTRLTVV.

A few counts support this clonotype. V gene TRBV14 combines with J gene TRBJ1-3, with D hard to call. There are 15 residues in the CDR3. CDR1 and CDR2 (germline): SGHDN, FVKESK. Between the trimmed V and J ends, which lost 1 base and 1 base, there was a span of 8 bases. CDR3 nucleotide sequence: TGTGCCAGCAGCCAAGGGACTTATTCTGGAAACACCATATATTTT. It specifies CASSQGTYSGNTIYF.

This clonotype has only a few counts. The rearrangement links TRBV5-1 to TRBJ1-1; no firm D call. The CDR3 length is 12 residues. The germline CDR1 and CDR2 sequences are SGHRS and YFSETQ. Trimming removed 8 bases from V and 2 bases from J, with 10 bases in between. In DNA, the CDR3 is TGCGCCAGTCGGGATTTCAACACTGAAGCTTTCTTT. Amino acid sequence: CASRDFNTEAFF.

The J gene is TRBJ1-1, the V gene TRBV27; D gene ambiguous. Germline V gene data show CDR1 as MNHEY and CDR2 as SMNVEV (reference sequence). The CDR3 is 13 amino acids. Trimming cost V 10 bases and J 4 bases, with 16 bases left between them. This chain's CDR3 is CATRRLSSTEAFF. Written as DNA, the CDR3 is TGTGCCACCAGGCGTCTTTCGAGCACTGAAGCTTTCTTT.

This clonotype appeared a few times. This rearrangement joins TRBV4-1 to TRBJ2-6, with D possibly being TRBD2 (6 bases). The CDR3 has 17 amino acids. The germline V gene encodes CDR1 MGHRA and CDR2 YSYEKL. The ends were cut back, 4 bases at V and 3 bases at J, with 16 bases in the middle. The CDR3 DNA is TGCGCCAGCAGCCCCCAGGAGGGGAATAGTGGGGCCAACGTCCTGACTTTC. Residues: CASSPQEGNSGANVLTF.

By sample fraction, this clonotype is medium-sized. The chain combines TRBV11-2 with TRBJ2-3; 7 bases are shared with TRBD1. The CDR3 totals 15 residues. Germline trimming cut 4 bases from V and 5 bases from J; bases unmatched to any gene: 9. The germline V gene has CDR1 SGHAT and CDR2 FQNNGV. DNA of the CDR3: TGTGCCAGCAGCTCTCTCCGGGACAGTCGAGATACGCAGTATTTT. Encoded protein: CASSSLRDSRDTQYF.

This clonotype occurred many times. This chain uses TRBV19 with TRBJ2-1, with a possible D match to TRBD2 (5 bases). Germline V gene data show CDR1 as LNHDA and CDR2 as SQIVND (reference sequence). The V and J ends lost 2 bases and 9 bases respectively, with 14 bases between them. The CDR3 length is 14 residues. CDR3 nucleotide sequence: TGTGCCAGTAGTATATCACGGGATAGGGCTGAGCAGTTCTTC. Protein: CASSISRDRAEQFF.

The sample holds many counts of this clonotype. J is TRBJ2-3 and V is TRBV28, with unresolved D. Trimming pared 11 bases from V and 7 bases from J, leaving 7 bases between. Germline lookup yields CDR1 MDHEN and CDR2 SYDVKM. The CDR3 totals 9 residues. CDR3 DNA sequence: TGTGCCCTCCGGAATACGCAGTATTTT. This sequence encodes CALRNTQYF.

The chain has TRBV24-1 and TRBJ2-1, with 8 bases aligning to TRBD2. This CDR3 spans 14 amino acids. CDR1 is KGHDR, CDR2 SFDVKD, per germline. Trimming cost V 6 bases and J 6 bases; bases outside gene matches: 6. CDR3 sequence reads: CATSPPGLVNEQFF. CDR3 sequence (DNA): TGTGCCACCAGTCCACCGGGACTAGTCAATGAGCAGTTCTTC.

This clonotype showed up many times. This chain uses TRBV28 with TRBJ1-5; no definite D call. V lost 3 bases and J 7 bases, leaving 10 bases between the germline ends. The CDR3 runs 13 residues. Germline-derived CDR1 and CDR2 are MDHEN and SYDVKM. CDR3 in amino acids: CASSFNPRQPQHF. CDR3 bases: TGTGCCAGCAGTTTTAATCCCAGGCAGCCCCAGCATTTT.

In this sample, this clonotype turned up many times. The V gene is TRBV29-1, the J gene TRBJ1-2; no clear D gene. Germline V lookup: CDR1 SQVTM, CDR2 ANQGSEA. The CDR3 sequence is 12 residues long. Trimming took 8 bases from V and 3 from J, leaving 13 bases between them. CDR3 in DNA: TGCAGCTCTGGCGGGCAGGACTATGGCTACACCTTC. It is translated as CSSGGQDYGYTF.

This clonotype was detected ten times or more. The chain combines TRBV30 with TRBJ2-7; a possible D gene is TRBD1 (6 bases). The V end was cut by 4 bases, the J end by 0 bases, with 10 bases between. The CDR3 is 13 residues long. Germline CDR1 GTSNPN, CDR2 SVGIG (reference sequence). The CDR3 DNA follows: TGTGCCTGGACCAGGACAGACTCCTACGAGCAGTACTTC. It specifies CAWTRTDSYEQYF.

The V and J genes are TRBV20-1 and TRBJ2-3; 14 nucleotides match TRBD2. Germline V lookup: CDR1 DFQATT, CDR2 SNEGSKA (reference sequence). Trimming removed 5 bases from V and 2 bases from J; junction bases left unmatched: 12. The CDR3 covers 18 residues. The CDR3, as DNA: TGCAGTGCTTCAGGGGGACTAGCGGGAGTCTCGTACACAGATACGCAGTATTTT. It encodes CSASGGLAGVSYTDTQYF.

This chain links TRBV15 with TRBJ2-3; TRBD2 agrees at 8 bases. The CDR3 has 15 amino acids. CDR1 and CDR2 (germline): LNHNV, YYDKDF (reference sequence). Losses at the gene ends were 2 bases for V and 4 bases for J; bases not matched to a gene: 5. The CDR3 sequence is CATSRNLAGSDTQYF. The CDR3 nucleotides read TGTGCCACCAGCAGAAATCTAGCGGGTTCAGATACGCAGTATTTT.

The sample holds many counts of this clonotype. The chain employs TRBV7-6 and TRBJ2-5; the D is unclear. The ends were cut back, 5 bases at V and 5 bases at J, with 9 bases in the middle. Germline-derived CDR1 and CDR2 are SGHVS and FNYEAQ. This CDR3 has 12 residues. The CDR3 here is CASSELGETQYF. The CDR3 nucleotides read TGTGCCAGCAGCGAACTGGGGGAGACCCAGTACTTC.

The chain joins TRBV30 to TRBJ2-3, with a possible D match to TRBD2 (5 bases). The length of the CDR3 is 13 residues. The germline CDR1 and CDR2 sequences are GTSNPN and SVGIG (reference sequence). The V and J ends lost 2 bases and 4 bases respectively, with 10 bases between them. CDR3 DNA sequence: TGTGCCTGGAGTTCAGTACTAGCAGATACGCAGTATTTT. Residues: CAWSSVLADTQYF.

This clonotype was picked up a small number of times. The rearrangement joins TRBV10-3 to TRBJ2-2; D is uncertain. The CDR3 has 14 residues. V was clipped by 4 bases and J by 3 bases, with 9 bases between them. Germline loops: CDR1 ENHRY, CDR2 SYGVKD. The CDR3 here is CAISGSWDTGELFF. For the CDR3, the DNA is TGTGCCATCAGTGGTAGCTGGGACACCGGGGAGCTGTTTTTT.

This clonotype has at least ten counts. V is TRBV27 and J is TRBJ2-1; the match to TRBD2 covers 9 bases. Germline values: CDR1 MNHEY, CDR2 SMNVEV (reference sequence). V lost 7 bases, J lost 6 bases, and 7 bases stayed unmatched. The CDR3 is made up of 14 amino acids. CDR3 protein: CASNSGGLVNEQFF. CDR3 sequence (DNA): TGTGCCAGCAACAGCGGGGGGCTGGTCAATGAGCAGTTCTTC.

This clonotype was counted only a few times. The V gene is TRBV24-1, the J gene TRBJ2-2; D is perhaps TRBD1 or TRBD2 (5 bases each). CDR3 size: 16 residues. Germline V gives CDR1 KGHDR, CDR2 SFDVKD. Trimming removed 4 bases from V and 1 base from J, with 12 bases in between. In DNA form, the CDR3 reads TGTGCCACCAGTGACTCCGGGGCTAAGAACACCGGGGAGCTGTTTTTT. This encodes CATSDSGAKNTGELFF.

The rearrangement joins TRBV2 to TRBJ2-1; 7 bases line up with TRBD2. Germline trimming cut 1 base from V and 2 bases from J; bases unmatched to any gene: 2. Germline-derived CDR1 and CDR2 are SNHLY and FYNNEI. This CDR3 is built from 15 residues. DNA for the CDR3: TGTGCCAGCAGTGAAGGGGGGAGGGCCTACAATGAGCAGTTCTTC. Translated: CASSEGGRAYNEQFF.

This clonotype has only a few counts. The rearrangement links TRBV3-1 to TRBJ2-1; no clear D gene. This CDR3 region has 12 residues. Germline values: CDR1 LGHDT, CDR2 YNNKEL (reference sequence). V lost 3 bases, J lost 9 bases, and 9 bases lay in between. DNA for the CDR3: TGTGCCAGCAGCCACCTCTCCGGTGAGCAGTTCTTC. Its translation: CASSHLSGEQFF.